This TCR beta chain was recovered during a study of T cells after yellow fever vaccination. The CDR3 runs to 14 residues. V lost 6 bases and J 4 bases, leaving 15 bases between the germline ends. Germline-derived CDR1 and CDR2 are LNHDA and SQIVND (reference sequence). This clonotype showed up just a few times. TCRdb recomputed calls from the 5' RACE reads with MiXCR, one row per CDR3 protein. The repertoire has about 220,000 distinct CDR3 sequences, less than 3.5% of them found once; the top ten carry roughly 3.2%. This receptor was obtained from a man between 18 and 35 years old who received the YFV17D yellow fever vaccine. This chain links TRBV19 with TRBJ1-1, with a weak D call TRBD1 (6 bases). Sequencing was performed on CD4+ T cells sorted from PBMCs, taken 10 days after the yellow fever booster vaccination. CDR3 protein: CASRKQGLGTEAFF. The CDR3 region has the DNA TGTGCCAGTAGAAAACAGGGACTGGGCACTGAAGCTTTCTTT.